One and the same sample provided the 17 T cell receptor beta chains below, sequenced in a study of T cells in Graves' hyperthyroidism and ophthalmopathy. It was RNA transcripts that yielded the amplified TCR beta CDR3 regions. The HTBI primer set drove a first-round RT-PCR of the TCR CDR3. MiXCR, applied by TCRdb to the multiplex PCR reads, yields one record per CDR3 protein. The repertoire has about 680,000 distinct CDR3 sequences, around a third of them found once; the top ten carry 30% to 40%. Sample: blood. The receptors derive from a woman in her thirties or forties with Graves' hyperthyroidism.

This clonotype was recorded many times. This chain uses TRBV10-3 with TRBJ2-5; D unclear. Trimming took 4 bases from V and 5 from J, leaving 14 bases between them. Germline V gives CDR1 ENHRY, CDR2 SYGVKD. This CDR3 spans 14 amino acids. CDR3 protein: CAISGRTTRETQYF. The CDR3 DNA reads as TGTGCCATCAGTGGACGGACGACTCGGGAGACCCAGTACTTC.

The CDR3 DNA reads TGTGCCAGCAGACAAGCCCGCAGGTACCAAGAGACCCAGTACTTC. Amino acids: CASRQARRYQETQYF. This chain joins TRBV6-5 and TRBJ2-5, with D unresolved. V lost 6 bases and J 0 bases, leaving 14 bases between the germline ends. The germline gives CDR1 MNHEY, CDR2 SVGAGI. This CDR3 has 15 amino acids.

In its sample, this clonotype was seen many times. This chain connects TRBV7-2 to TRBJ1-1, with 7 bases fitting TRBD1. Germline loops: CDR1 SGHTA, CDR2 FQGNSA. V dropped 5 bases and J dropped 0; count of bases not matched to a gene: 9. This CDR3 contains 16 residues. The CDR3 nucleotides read TGTGCCAGCAGCCTTCAGGGGGTTAGAATGAACACTGAAGCTTTCTTT. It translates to CASSLQGVRMNTEAFF. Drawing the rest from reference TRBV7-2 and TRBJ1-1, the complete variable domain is GAGVSQSPSNKVTEKGKDVELRCDPISGHTALYWYRQSLGQGLEFLIYFQGNSAPDKSGLPSDRFSAERTGGSVSTLTIQRTQQEDSAVYLCASSLQGVRMNTEAFFGQGTRLTVV.

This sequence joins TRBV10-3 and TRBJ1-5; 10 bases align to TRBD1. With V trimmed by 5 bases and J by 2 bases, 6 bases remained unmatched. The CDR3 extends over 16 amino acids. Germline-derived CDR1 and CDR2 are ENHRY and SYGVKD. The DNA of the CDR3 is TGTGCCATCAGTTCCGCGGACAGGGGGGGCAATCAGCCCCAGCATTTT. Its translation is CAISSADRGGNQPQHF.

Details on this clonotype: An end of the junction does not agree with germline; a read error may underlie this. The CDR3 is CASSPSLSCEQYF. The CDR3 DNA is TGTGCCAGCAGCCCATCCCTTTCCTGCGAGCAGTACTTC. The J gene is TRBJ2-7, the V gene TRBV11-2; D is undetermined. CDR3 size: 13 residues. Germline values: CDR1 SGHAT, CDR2 FQNNGV.

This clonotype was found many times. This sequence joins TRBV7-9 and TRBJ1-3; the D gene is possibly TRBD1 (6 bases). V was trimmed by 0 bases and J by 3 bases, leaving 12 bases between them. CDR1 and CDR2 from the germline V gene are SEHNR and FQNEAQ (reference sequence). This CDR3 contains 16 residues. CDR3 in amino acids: CASSLARGGDGNTIYF. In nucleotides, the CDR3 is TGTGCCAGCAGCTTAGCGAGGGGGGGCGATGGAAACACCATATATTTT.

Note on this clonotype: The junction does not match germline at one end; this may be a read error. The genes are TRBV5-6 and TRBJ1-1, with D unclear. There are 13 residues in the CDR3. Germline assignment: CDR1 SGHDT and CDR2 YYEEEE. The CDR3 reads CASSLTLNTEALF. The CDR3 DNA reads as TGTGCCAGCAGCTTGACACTGAACACTGAAGCTCTCTTT.

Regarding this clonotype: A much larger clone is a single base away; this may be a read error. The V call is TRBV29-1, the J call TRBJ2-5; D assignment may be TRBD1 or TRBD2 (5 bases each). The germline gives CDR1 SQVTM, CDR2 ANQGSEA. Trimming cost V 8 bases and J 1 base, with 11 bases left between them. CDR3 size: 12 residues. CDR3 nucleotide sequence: TGCAGCATTCAGGGAGTCCAAGAGACCCAGTACTTC. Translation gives CSIQGVQETQYF.

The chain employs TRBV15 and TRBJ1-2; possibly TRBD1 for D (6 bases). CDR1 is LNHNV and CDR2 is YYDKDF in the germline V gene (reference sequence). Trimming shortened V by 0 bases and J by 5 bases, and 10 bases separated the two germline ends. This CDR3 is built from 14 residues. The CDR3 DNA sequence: TGTGCCACCAGCAGAGAAACAGGGAGTTATGGCTACACCTTC. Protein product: CATSRETGSYGYTF.

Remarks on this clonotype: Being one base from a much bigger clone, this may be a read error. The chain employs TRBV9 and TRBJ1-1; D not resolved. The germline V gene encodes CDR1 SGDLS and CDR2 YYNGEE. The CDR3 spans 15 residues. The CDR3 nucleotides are TGTGCCAGCCGCGTAGTCGGTAGCCTGAACACTGAAGCTTTCTTT. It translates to CASRVVGSLNTEAFF.

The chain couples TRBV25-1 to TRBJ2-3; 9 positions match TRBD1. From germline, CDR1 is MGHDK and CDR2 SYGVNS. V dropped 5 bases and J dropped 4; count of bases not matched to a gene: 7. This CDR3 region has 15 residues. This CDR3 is CASSSRDRDSDTQYF. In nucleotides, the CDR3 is TGTGCCAGCAGTTCCCGGGACAGGGACTCAGATACGCAGTATTTT. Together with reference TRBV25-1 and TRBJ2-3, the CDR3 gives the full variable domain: EADIYQTPRYLVIGTGKKITLECSQTMGHDKMYWYQQDPGMELHLIHYSYGVNSTEKGDLSSESTVSRIRTEHFPLTLESARPSHTSQYLCASSSRDRDSDTQYFGPGTRLTVL.

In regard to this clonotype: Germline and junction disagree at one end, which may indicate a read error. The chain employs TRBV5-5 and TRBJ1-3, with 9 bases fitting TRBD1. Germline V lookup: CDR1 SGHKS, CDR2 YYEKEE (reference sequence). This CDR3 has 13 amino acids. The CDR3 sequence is CASSEQGAGTIYF. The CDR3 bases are TGCGCCAGCAGCGAACAGGGGGCCGGCACCATATATTTT. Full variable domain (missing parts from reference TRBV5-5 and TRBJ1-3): DAGVTQSPTHLIKTRGQQVTLRCSPISGHKSVSWYQQVLGQGPQFIFQYYEKEERGRGNFPDRFSARQFPNYSSELNVNALLLGDSALYLCASSEQGAGTIYFGEGSWLTVV.

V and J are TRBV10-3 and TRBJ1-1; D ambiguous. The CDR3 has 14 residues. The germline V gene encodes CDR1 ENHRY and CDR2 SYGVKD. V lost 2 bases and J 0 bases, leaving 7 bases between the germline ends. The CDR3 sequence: CAISEDGLNTEAFF. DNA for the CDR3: TGTGCCATCAGTGAGGACGGCCTGAACACTGAAGCTTTCTTT.

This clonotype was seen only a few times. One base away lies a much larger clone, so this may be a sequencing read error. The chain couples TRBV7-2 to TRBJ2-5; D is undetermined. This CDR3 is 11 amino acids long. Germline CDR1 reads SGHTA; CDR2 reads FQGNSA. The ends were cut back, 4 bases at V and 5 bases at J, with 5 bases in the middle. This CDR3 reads CASSSMETQYF. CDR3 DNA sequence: TGTGCCAGCAGCTCCATGGAGACCCAGTACTTC.

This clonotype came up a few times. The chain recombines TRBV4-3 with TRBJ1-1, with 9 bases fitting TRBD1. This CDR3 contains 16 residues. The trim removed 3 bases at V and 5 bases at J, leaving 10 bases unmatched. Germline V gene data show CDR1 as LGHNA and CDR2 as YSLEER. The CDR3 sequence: CASSHSPYRGQTEAFF. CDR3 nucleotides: TGCGCCAGCAGCCACTCGCCGTACAGGGGGCAGACTGAAGCTTTCTTT.

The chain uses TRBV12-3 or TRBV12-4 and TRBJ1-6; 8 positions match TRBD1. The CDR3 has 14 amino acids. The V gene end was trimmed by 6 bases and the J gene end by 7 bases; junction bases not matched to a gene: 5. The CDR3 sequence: CASRKTGDNSPLHF. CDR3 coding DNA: TGTGCCAGCAGAAAGACAGGGGACAATTCACCCCTCCACTTT.

CDR3 loop: CASSPTVGYGYTF. CDR3 bases: TGTGCCAGCAGTCCCACCGTAGGCTATGGCTACACCTTC. The chain links TRBV6-5 to TRBJ1-2; no definite D call. V lost 5 bases and J 4 bases, leaving 11 bases between the germline ends. The CDR3 is made up of 13 amino acids. Germline V gene data show CDR1 as MNHEY and CDR2 as SVGAGI.